Each of the 28 T cell receptor beta chains below was sequenced from the same sample in a study. A single record per CDR3 protein comes from TCRdb applying MiXCR to the RT-PCR reads. The repertoire has 550,000 to 750,000 distinct CDR3 sequences, approximately 14% of them found once; the top ten carry 3.6%. The source material was memory CD4+ T cells from blood. The receptors stem from a female donor in good health, serving as a healthy control.

This clonotype was recorded a few times. The rearrangement uses TRBV6-5 and TRBJ2-7; 7 nucleotides line up with TRBD1. CDR3 length equals 15 residues. V was clipped by 5 bases and J by 2 bases; unmatched bases: 9. Germline V CDR1 and CDR2: MNHEY, SVGAGI. The CDR3 DNA reads TGTGCCAGCAGTCTGCTTCCGGGACAGACCTACGAGCAGTACTTC. Its protein product is CASSLLPGQTYEQYF.

V is TRBV5-1 and J is TRBJ1-1; D remains ambiguous. Trimming removed 5 bases at V and 0 bases at J, with 14 bases between. The CDR3 runs to 15 residues. CDR1 is SGHRS, CDR2 YFSETQ, per germline. The CDR3 nucleotides read TGCGCCAGCAGGCCTAGTTCGGGGATGAACACTGAAGCTTTCTTT. Translating gives CASRPSSGMNTEAFF.

There are many counts of this clonotype. The genes are TRBV7-2 and TRBJ2-5; 7 nucleotides agree with TRBD2. Losses at the gene ends were 6 bases for V and 5 bases for J; bases not matched to a gene: 6. Germline V lookup: CDR1 SGHTA, CDR2 FQGNSA. This CDR3 region has 13 residues. In DNA form, the CDR3 reads TGTGCCAGCAGATGGACGGGGGGTGAGACCCAGTACTTC. Translation gives CASRWTGGETQYF.

Ten or more counts support this clonotype. This chain connects TRBV11-2 to TRBJ2-7; TRBD1 agrees at 9 bases. Germline CDR1 reads SGHAT; CDR2 reads FQNNGV. This CDR3 is 14 amino acids long. V gave up 5 bases and J gave up 6 bases; unmatched junction bases: 8. As DNA, the CDR3 is TGTGCCAGCAGCGAACAGGGGGCTGTAGGCGAGCAGTACTTC. Amino acids: CASSEQGAVGEQYF.

Only a few counts were recorded for this clonotype. The chain links TRBV7-2 to TRBJ1-5; 11 bases fit TRBD1. Germline V gives CDR1 SGHTA, CDR2 FQGNSA. With 5 bases clipped from V and 7 bases from J, the junction kept 4 bases outside the gene matches. This CDR3 has 14 residues. The CDR3 sequence: CASSQDRGHQPQHF. DNA for the CDR3: TGTGCCAGCAGCCAGGACAGGGGGCACCAGCCCCAGCATTTT.

This clonotype was seen many times. This chain links TRBV20-1 with TRBJ2-1; D might be TRBD1 (6 bases). The germline V gene encodes CDR1 DFQATT and CDR2 SNEGSKA (reference sequence). The length of the CDR3 is 14 residues. With 5 bases removed from V and 1 base from J, the gap between germline ends came to 12 bases. The CDR3 sequence: CSAPSTGSYNEQFF. The DNA for the CDR3 is TGCAGTGCTCCCTCAACAGGGTCCTACAATGAGCAGTTCTTC.

This chain connects TRBV5-1 to TRBJ2-4, with TRBD2 as a possible D gene (6 bases). Deletions cut 0 bases from V and 3 bases from J, with 22 bases between. This CDR3 is built from 19 residues. Germline loops: CDR1 SGHRS, CDR2 YFSETQ. In nucleotides, the CDR3 is TGCGCCAGCAGCTTGGGAGGAGGGGAGGAGGGTTACGGCAAAAACATTCAGTACTTC. It codes for CASSLGGGEEGYGKNIQYF.

The rearrangement links TRBV15 to TRBJ1-4; weak D call: TRBD1 (5 bases). The CDR3 is made up of 15 amino acids. V lost 0 bases to trimming and J lost 7 bases, with 12 bases between them. Per germline, CDR1 LNHNV and CDR2 YYDKDF (reference sequence). The CDR3 DNA reads TGTGCCACCAGCAGAGATCTCCAGGGAGGTGAAAAACTGTTTTTT. Its translation: CATSRDLQGGEKLFF.

This rearrangement joins TRBV7-2 to TRBJ2-7; 8 nucleotides match TRBD1. The CDR3 has 15 amino acids. Trimming removed 0 bases from V and 1 base from J; junction bases left unmatched: 2. In germline, CDR1 is SGHTA, CDR2 FQGNSA. This CDR3 is CASSLARDRSYEQYF. CDR3 DNA: TGTGCCAGCAGCTTAGCGCGGGACAGGTCCTACGAGCAGTACTTC.

This clonotype was found a few times. The rearrangement joins TRBV6-5 to TRBJ2-7, with a weak D call TRBD1 (5 bases). Germline CDR1 and CDR2: MNHEY and SVGAGI. This CDR3 has 17 amino acids. V lost 0 bases and J lost 0, with 15 bases in between. Here the CDR3 reads CASSYSITYRSSYEQYF. CDR3 bases: TGTGCCAGCAGTTACTCGATCACCTACAGGAGCTCCTACGAGCAGTACTTC.

This sequence joins TRBV2 and TRBJ1-2; the D gene is possibly TRBD1 (5 bases). Trimming removed 6 bases at V and 1 base at J, with 9 bases between. Germline V gene lookup returns CDR1 SNHLY and CDR2 FYNNEI. This CDR3 is built from 13 residues. CDR3 coding DNA: TGTGCCAGCAGGCGGGACGTTAACTATGGCTACACCTTC. Translating gives CASRRDVNYGYTF.

This clonotype was recorded a few times. This chain links TRBV7-2 with TRBJ2-1, with TRBD2 matching over 9 bases. The V gene's germline CDR1 is SGHTA and CDR2 FQGNSA. This CDR3 has 16 amino acids. The junction had 5 bases not matched to a gene; V was cut back by 3 bases and J by 2 bases. The CDR3 is CASSFWGLATYNEQFF. The CDR3 region has the DNA TGTGCCAGCAGCTTTTGGGGACTAGCAACCTACAATGAGCAGTTCTTC.

The sample holds many counts of this clonotype. Here the CDR3 DNA reads TGCAGTGCTTCAGATTGGGGACAGGGGGCCGACGAGCAGTACTTC. This translates into CSASDWGQGADEQYF. The chain carries TRBV20-1 and TRBJ2-7; 12 bases map to TRBD1. Germline CDR1 is DFQATT and CDR2 is SNEGSKA (reference sequence). CDR3 length: 15 residues. Trimming took 5 bases from V and 5 from J; bases not matched to a gene: 10.

This clonotype was seen many times. The chain carries TRBV10-3 and TRBJ2-2, with TRBD1 as a possible D gene (5 bases). The CDR3 is made up of 13 amino acids. Germline assignment: CDR1 ENHRY and CDR2 SYGVKD. The V and J ends lost 11 bases and 0 bases respectively, with 10 bases between them. The CDR3 here is CAARATNTGELFF. The CDR3 coding sequence is TGTGCCGCCAGGGCGACGAACACCGGGGAGCTGTTTTTT.

This chain uses TRBV20-1 with TRBJ2-7; D gene ambiguous. There are 14 residues in the CDR3. Trimming cost V 1 base and J 0 bases, with 10 bases left between them. CDR1 and CDR2 (germline): DFQATT, SNEGSKA (reference sequence). CDR3 protein: CSARAVRYSYEQYF. CDR3 nucleotide sequence: TGCAGTGCTAGAGCGGTGAGGTACTCCTACGAGCAGTACTTC.

This clonotype occurred a few times. The chain couples TRBV20-1 to TRBJ2-3; 9 positions agree with TRBD2. Germline V lookup: CDR1 DFQATT, CDR2 SNEGSKA (reference sequence). The CDR3 sequence is 14 residues long. Trimming cost V 1 base and J 2 bases; bases outside gene matches: 1. CDR3 amino acids: CSARVAGATDTQYF. The CDR3 DNA is TGCAGTGCTAGAGTAGCGGGGGCCACAGATACGCAGTATTTT.

This clonotype was counted a few times. The chain combines TRBV20-1 with TRBJ1-1; perhaps TRBD1 as D (6 bases). This CDR3 is built from 11 residues. The germline gives CDR1 DFQATT, CDR2 SNEGSKA (reference sequence). V shed 3 bases and J shed 10 bases, with 12 bases lying between them. This chain's CDR3 is CSARGVRGAFF. The CDR3 DNA reads TGCAGTGCTAGGGGGGTCAGGGGAGCTTTCTTT.

This clonotype was seen many times. The chain links TRBV29-1 to TRBJ2-3; D is unclear. CDR3 length equals 10 residues. V lost 4 bases, J lost 2 bases, and 1 base lay in between. The germline V gene encodes CDR1 SQVTM and CDR2 ANQGSEA. CDR3 nucleotide sequence: TGCAGCGTTGCCACAGATACGCAGTATTTT. It codes for CSVATDTQYF.

This clonotype appeared a few times. The J gene is TRBJ2-7, the V gene TRBV6-1, with 8 positions matching TRBD2. The length of the CDR3 is 14 residues. Trimming cost V 1 base and J 6 bases; bases outside gene matches: 5. Germline CDR1 reads MNHNS; CDR2 reads SASEGT. The CDR3 DNA sequence: TGTGCCAGCAGTGAAGGGGCGGGAGGAGGCGAGCAGTACTTC. The encoded protein is CASSEGAGGGEQYF.

This clonotype was seen a few times. The rearrangement links TRBV6-2 or TRBV6-3 to TRBJ2-7; no clear D gene. Germline loops: CDR1 MNHEY, CDR2 SVGEGT. The CDR3 runs to 12 residues. Trimming pared 0 bases from V and 12 bases from J, leaving 12 bases between. The DNA of the CDR3 is TGTGCCAGCAGTTACTCGATTGGTGGGCTGTACTTC. Its protein is CASSYSIGGLYF.

This clonotype was recorded many times. The chain links TRBV6-6 to TRBJ2-7; 8 nucleotides agree with TRBD1. The junction had 6 bases not matched to a gene; V was cut back by 5 bases and J by 6 bases. This CDR3 region has 13 residues. Germline V lookup: CDR1 MNHNY, CDR2 SVGAGI (reference sequence). For the CDR3, the DNA is TGTGCCAGCAGTCCGACACAGGGGGTCGAGCAGTACTTC. Amino acids: CASSPTQGVEQYF.

In this sample, this clonotype turned up a few times. The V call is TRBV15, the J call TRBJ2-3; D is uncertain. Germline loops: CDR1 LNHNV, CDR2 YYDKDF (reference sequence). Trimming shortened V by 1 base and J by 2 bases, and 13 bases separated the two germline ends. This CDR3 region has 16 residues. CDR3 residues: CATSRVAGEYTDTQYF. The CDR3 DNA sequence: TGTGCCACCAGCAGAGTGGCCGGCGAGTACACAGATACGCAGTATTTT.

This clonotype has ten or more counts. J is TRBJ1-2 and V is TRBV10-3, with 7 bases identical to TRBD1. The CDR3 spans 14 residues. CDR1 and CDR2 (germline): ENHRY, SYGVKD. V lost 0 bases to trimming and J lost 8 bases; unmatched junction nucleotides: 6. CDR3 DNA: TGTGCCATCAGTGAGTCGGATCGGGACAGCGGCTACACCTTC. Protein sequence: CAISESDRDSGYTF.

The genes are TRBV18 and TRBJ2-7; D unresolved. V was shortened by 4 bases and J by 1 base, with 14 bases between the two germline ends. Germline V gives CDR1 KGHSH, CDR2 LQKENI. This CDR3 comprises 15 residues. The chain's CDR3 is CASSQTADTSYEQYF. The CDR3 coding sequence is TGTGCCAGCTCACAGACGGCTGACACGTCCTACGAGCAGTACTTC.

This clonotype was seen only a few times. The chain employs TRBV5-1 and TRBJ1-2; D might be TRBD1 (6 bases). Trimming left V 0 bases short and J 5 bases short, with 14 bases between. Germline-derived CDR1 and CDR2 are SGHRS and YFSETQ. CDR3 length: 15 amino acids. Here the CDR3 DNA reads TGCGCCAGCAGCTTGGCCGCGGGGGCTCGATATGGCTACACCTTC. It is translated as CASSLAAGARYGYTF.

In this sample, this clonotype turned up many times. The genes are TRBV5-1 and TRBJ2-7, with a possible D match to TRBD2 (6 bases). With 0 bases removed from V and 2 bases from J, the gap between germline ends came to 9 bases. Germline V gives CDR1 SGHRS, CDR2 YFSETQ. The CDR3 contains 14 residues. CDR3 sequence (DNA): TGCGCCAGCAGCTTGGGGACGGGGGCCTACGAGCAGTACTTC. Translation: CASSLGTGAYEQYF. Full variable domain (outside the CDR3, taken from reference TRBV5-1 and TRBJ2-7): KAGVTQTPRYLIKTRGQQVTLSCSPISGHRSVSWYQQTPGQGLQFLFEYFSETQRNKGNFPGRFSGRQFSNSRSEMNVSTLELGDSALYLCASSLGTGAYEQYFGPGTRLTVT.

This sequence joins TRBV5-6 and TRBJ2-7, with D perhaps TRBD2 (6 bases). CDR1 and CDR2 (germline): SGHDT, YYEEEE. The CDR3 runs to 13 residues. Trimming removed 5 bases from V and 3 bases from J, with 12 bases in between. The CDR3 protein is CASRQRLGYEQYF. CDR3 DNA: TGTGCCAGCAGACAGAGACTAGGCTACGAGCAGTACTTC.

The chain carries TRBV12-3 or TRBV12-4 and TRBJ1-5; 9 nucleotides match TRBD1. The V and J ends lost 5 bases and 0 bases, in that order; junction bases with no gene match: 11. The CDR3 is 18 residues long. The CDR3 reads CASSRTGASSDSNQPQHF. For the CDR3, the DNA is TGTGCCAGCAGTCGGACAGGGGCGTCCTCAGATAGCAATCAGCCCCAGCATTTT.